Presented here are 5 T cell receptor beta chains from one specimen sequenced in a study of early T cells in non-severe SARS-CoV-2 infection (dated by TCRdb to the early 2020s). Preparation of the library involved 5' RACE. Sequencing took place on a NextSeq 500. The raw public data were reprocessed by TCRdb itself: fastp quality trimming at Q25, MiXCR clonotype calling, in-frame beta chains only. Rows are unified per CDR3 protein, each entry keeping the most common DNA and genes. Counted in this sample were some 44,000 distinct CDR3 sequences; 5% to 6.5% of them appeared once. The top ten constitute about 7.8% of the sample. This material consisted of whole blood, taken at baseline. These receptors were collected from an adult who was a healthcare worker with PCR-confirmed SARS-CoV-2 infection or an uninfected control (not recorded which).

The chain couples TRBV29-1 to TRBJ2-3; no reliable D call. The CDR3 loop spans 11 amino acids. V lost 6 bases and J 2 bases, leaving 6 bases between the germline ends. Germline assignment: CDR1 SQVTM and CDR2 ANQGSEA. CDR3 in amino acids: CSVGFTDTQYF. The CDR3 bases are TGCAGCGTCGGGTTCACAGATACGCAGTATTTT.

This clonotype appeared many times. The V call is TRBV7-9, the J call TRBJ2-1; possibly TRBD1 for D (6 bases). The CDR3 spans 15 residues. Trimming cost V 5 bases and J 7 bases, with 18 bases left between them. Germline CDR1 reads SEHNR; CDR2 reads FQNEAQ (reference sequence). Written as DNA, the CDR3 is TGTGCCAGCAGCCCAGGTGGACAGCAAGGTAATGAGCAGTTCTTC. It is translated as CASSPGGQQGNEQFF.

The chain is built from TRBV10-3 and TRBJ2-7; 10 bases are a match to TRBD1. Looked up from germline, CDR1 is ENHRY and CDR2 is SYGVKD. Trimming removed 5 bases from V and 6 bases from J; junction bases left unmatched: 16. The CDR3 totals 17 residues. DNA of the CDR3: TGTGCCATCAGTAGAACTCCTCAAGGGACAGGGGAACGCGAGCAGTACTTC. It yields the protein CAISRTPQGTGEREQYF.

This clonotype was counted between two and nine times. This chain joins TRBV29-1 and TRBJ2-5; 10 nucleotides agree with TRBD2. Germline lookup yields CDR1 SQVTM and CDR2 ANQGSEA. The CDR3 spans 15 residues. V trimming: 2 bases; J trimming: 5 bases; junction bases outside the gene matches: 8. CDR3 nucleotides: TGCAGCGTTGAACGAGCAGCGGGGGGGACGGAGACCCAGTACTTC. The encoded protein is CSVERAAGGTETQYF.

This clonotype was counted at least ten times. V is TRBV27 and J is TRBJ2-7, with D hard to call. The length of the CDR3 is 16 residues. Germline loops: CDR1 MNHEY, CDR2 SMNVEV (reference sequence). V was clipped by 0 bases and J by 2 bases, with 14 bases between them. The CDR3 DNA follows: TGTGCCAGCAGTTTATCGTGGGGAACGGCAACCTACGAGCAGTACTTC. Translated, it gives CASSLSWGTATYEQYF.